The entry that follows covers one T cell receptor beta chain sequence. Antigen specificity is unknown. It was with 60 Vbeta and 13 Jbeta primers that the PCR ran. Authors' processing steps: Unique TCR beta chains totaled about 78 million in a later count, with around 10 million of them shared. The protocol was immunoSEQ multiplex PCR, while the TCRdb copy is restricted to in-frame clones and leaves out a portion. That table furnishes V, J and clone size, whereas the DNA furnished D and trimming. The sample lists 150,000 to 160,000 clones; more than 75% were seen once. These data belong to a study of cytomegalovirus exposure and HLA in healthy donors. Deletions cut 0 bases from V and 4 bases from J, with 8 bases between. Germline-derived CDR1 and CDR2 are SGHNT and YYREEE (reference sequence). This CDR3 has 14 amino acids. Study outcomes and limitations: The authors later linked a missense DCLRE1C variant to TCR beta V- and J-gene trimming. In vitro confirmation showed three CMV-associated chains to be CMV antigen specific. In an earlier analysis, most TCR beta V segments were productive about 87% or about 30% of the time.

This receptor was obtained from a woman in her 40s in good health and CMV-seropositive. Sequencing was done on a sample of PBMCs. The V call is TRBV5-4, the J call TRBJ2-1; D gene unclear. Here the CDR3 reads CASSLGQDYNEQFF. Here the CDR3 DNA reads TGTGCCAGCAGCTTGGGTCAGGATTACAATGAGCAGTTCTTC.